This entry describes one TCR beta chain. Antigen: not known. Germline values: CDR1 LGHDT, CDR2 YNNKEL (reference sequence). V dropped 6 bases and J dropped 0; count of bases not matched to a gene: 4. The CDR3 extends over 15 amino acids. Using immunoSEQ multiplex PCR, the repertoire was profiled, and TCRdb retains in-frame clones only, with some absent. The table lists 100,000 to 150,000 clones, around 87% of them singletons. The data are from a study of T cell responses to AZD1222 COVID-19 vaccine. Study conclusions and caveats: White British people made up most donors, females outnumbered males, and clonal diversity was possibly underestimated.

The chain uses TRBV3-1 (or the pseudogene TRBV3-2) and TRBJ2-1, with 8 bases aligning to TRBD2. This sample comprised peripheral blood, obtained on day 0 of AZD1222 vaccination. The clonotype was recovered from an adult in good health. The CDR3 DNA reads TGTGCCAGCAGTCTAGCGGGCAGCTCCTACAATGAGCAGTTCTTC. Translated: CASSLAGSSYNEQFF.